This T cell receptor (beta chain) was documented in a study of shared clonotypes between healthy human individuals. Study conclusions and caveats: A limitation of the genetic and exposure-history diversity represented arose from few donors.

Regarding this clone: What it binds is not known.

An assay was performed, and its level was deep. It was across several immunoSEQ plates that each subset's genomic DNA was evenly split. Repertoires were generated with immunoSEQ multiplex PCR, while TCRdb's copy carries only in-frame clones and drops some. The repertoire holds about 680,000 clones, with about 91% as singletons. CD8 cells regarded as naive lacked CD45RO, were positively chosen for CCR7, and omitted terminally differentiated effector memory CD45RA+ cells. This CDR3 contains 14 residues. Looked up from germline, CDR1 is SNHLY and CDR2 is FYNNEI. V was pared by 3 bases and J by 4 bases, with 10 bases between.

The receptor was isolated from a man between 25 and 39 years old in good health. The chain joins TRBV2 to TRBJ1-3; D is uncertain. Sequenced material: naive CD8+ T cells sorted from blood. The CDR3, as DNA: TGTGCCAGCAGTGACGGGATACTCGGAAACACCATATATTTT. It is translated as CASSDGILGNTIYF.